This note documents a single T cell receptor (beta chain) sequence. Its antigen is still unknown. Germline CDR1 is SGHTA and CDR2 is FQGNSA. With 3 bases clipped from V and 7 bases from J, the junction kept 6 bases outside the gene matches. The CDR3 consists of 14 residues. Only in-frame clones appear in the TCRdb table, and some are missing; sequencing was by immunoSEQ multiplex PCR. The data hold approximately 60,000 clones, with around 87% observed a single time. Mixed chimerism was transient after nonmyeloablative marrow transplants from related graft donors. Thawed PBMCs were FACS-sorted into unstimulated CD4+CD25+CD127- regulatory T cells, CD4+CD25- non-regulatory cells, CD4 and CD8 cells. This sample was included in a study of Tregs in tolerant kidney transplant recipients. General observations from the study: Few patients were studied, so findings need validation in larger groups. Nucleotide sequences could not be compared across some patients' samples due to primer changes. Tregs expanded with activated donor B cells seemed most donor-specific.

The sequencing here drew on CD4+ T cells from blood (PBMCs), taken 6 months after the transplant. This chain connects TRBV7-2 to TRBJ2-1, with 7 bases matching TRBD1. The receptor comes from a human patient who received a combined kidney and bone marrow transplant. Part of the T cell pool may stem from the graft donor. CDR3 residues: CASSFRQGQNEQFF. CDR3 bases: TGTGCCAGCAGCTTTCGACAGGGTCAAAATGAGCAGTTCTTC.